The T cell receptor beta chain under discussion was sequenced for a study of shared clonotypes between healthy human individuals. Selected positively for CCR7 and CD45RO-negative, naive CD8 cells excluded terminally differentiated effector memory CD45RA+ cells. The assay was immunoSEQ multiplex PCR, and TCRdb's table has in-frame clones only and misses some. The sample has about 590,000 clones, roughly 96% seen once. In the case of this clone: Its antigen is not known.

Study outcomes and limitations: Sample collection involved blood only; tissue repertoires are likely different. Clonotype sharing among donors was expected to depend on sequencing depth. Owing to a small donor count, the genetic and exposure-history diversity represented was limited.

The sample consisted of naive CD8+ T cells sorted from blood. This clonotype was obtained from a woman aged 25-40 years in good health.

The CDR3 protein is CASSLYPADEQFF. CDR3 in DNA: TGTGCCAGCAGTTTATATCCAGCAGATGAGCAGTTCTTC. J is TRBJ2-1 and V is TRBV27; no firm D call. The CDR3 extends over 13 amino acids. V shed 1 base and J shed 8 bases, with 9 bases lying between them. Per the germline V gene, CDR1 is MNHEY and CDR2 is SMNVEV (reference sequence).